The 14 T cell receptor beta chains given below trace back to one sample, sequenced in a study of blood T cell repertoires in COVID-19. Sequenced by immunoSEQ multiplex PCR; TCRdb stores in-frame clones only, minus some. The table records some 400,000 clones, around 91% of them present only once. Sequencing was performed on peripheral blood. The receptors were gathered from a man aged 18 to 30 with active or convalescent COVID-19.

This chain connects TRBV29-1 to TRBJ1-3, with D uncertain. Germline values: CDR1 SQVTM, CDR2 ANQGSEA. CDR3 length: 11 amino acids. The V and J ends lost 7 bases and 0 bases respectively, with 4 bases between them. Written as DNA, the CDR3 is TGCAGCGCCGTCTCTGGAAACACCATATATTTT. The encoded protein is CSAVSGNTIYF.

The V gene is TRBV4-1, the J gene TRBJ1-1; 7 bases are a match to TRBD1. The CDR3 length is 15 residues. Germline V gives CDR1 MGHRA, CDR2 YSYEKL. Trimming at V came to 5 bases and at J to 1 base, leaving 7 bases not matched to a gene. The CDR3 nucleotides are TGCGCCAGCAGCAACGAAGGGACAGAGAACACTGAAGCTTTCTTT. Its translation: CASSNEGTENTEAFF.

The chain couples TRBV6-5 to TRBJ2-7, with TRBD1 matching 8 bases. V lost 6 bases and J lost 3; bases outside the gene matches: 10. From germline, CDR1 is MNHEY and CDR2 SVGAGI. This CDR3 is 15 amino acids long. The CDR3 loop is CASSSLGQGGYEQYF. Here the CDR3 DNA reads TGTGCCAGCAGCTCGTTAGGACAGGGTGGCTACGAGCAGTACTTC.

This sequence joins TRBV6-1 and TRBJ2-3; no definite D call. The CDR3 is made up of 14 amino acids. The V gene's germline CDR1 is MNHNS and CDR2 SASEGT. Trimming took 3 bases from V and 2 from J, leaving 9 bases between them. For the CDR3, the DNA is TGTGCCAGCAGTGAGGGCTATTCCACAGATACGCAGTATTTT. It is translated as CASSEGYSTDTQYF.

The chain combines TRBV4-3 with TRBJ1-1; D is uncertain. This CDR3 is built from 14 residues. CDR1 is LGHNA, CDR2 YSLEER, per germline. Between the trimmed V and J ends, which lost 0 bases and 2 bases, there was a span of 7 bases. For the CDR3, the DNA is TGCGCCAGCAGCCAAGATTTGACAAACACTGAAGCTTTCTTT. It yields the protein CASSQDLTNTEAFF.

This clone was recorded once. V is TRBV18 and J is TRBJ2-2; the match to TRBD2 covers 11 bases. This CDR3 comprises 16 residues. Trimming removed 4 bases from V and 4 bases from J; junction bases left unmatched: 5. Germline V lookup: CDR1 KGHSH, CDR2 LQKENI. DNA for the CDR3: TGTGCCAGCTCACTAGGACTAGCGGGTACCACCGGGGAGCTGTTTTTT. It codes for CASSLGLAGTTGELFF.

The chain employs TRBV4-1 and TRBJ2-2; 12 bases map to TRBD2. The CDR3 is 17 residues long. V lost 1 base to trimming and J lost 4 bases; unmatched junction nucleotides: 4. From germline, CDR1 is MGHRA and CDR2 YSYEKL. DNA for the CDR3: TGCGCCAGCAGCCAAGGACTAGCGGGAGTTCTCACCGGGGAGCTGTTTTTT. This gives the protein CASSQGLAGVLTGELFF.

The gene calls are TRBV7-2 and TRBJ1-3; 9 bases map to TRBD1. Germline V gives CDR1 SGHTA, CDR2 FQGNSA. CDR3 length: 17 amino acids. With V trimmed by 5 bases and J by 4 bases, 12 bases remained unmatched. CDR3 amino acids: CASSRPGQGPSGNTIYF. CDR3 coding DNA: TGTGCCAGCAGCCGTCCGGGACAGGGACCGTCCGGAAACACCATATATTTT.

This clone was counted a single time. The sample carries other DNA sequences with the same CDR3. The CDR3 region is CASSQVNYEQYF. CDR3 nucleotide sequence: TGTGCCAGCAGCCAAGTAAACTACGAGCAGTACTTC. The chain combines TRBV3-1 (or the pseudogene TRBV3-2) with TRBJ2-7; D not resolved. CDR3 length equals 12 residues. V was pared by 1 base and J by 3 bases, with 4 bases between. Germline CDR1 and CDR2: LGHDT and YNNKEL (reference sequence).

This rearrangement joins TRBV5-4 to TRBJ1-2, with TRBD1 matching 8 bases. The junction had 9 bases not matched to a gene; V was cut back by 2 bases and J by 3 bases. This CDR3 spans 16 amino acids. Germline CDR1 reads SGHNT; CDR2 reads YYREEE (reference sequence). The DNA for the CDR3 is TGTGCCAGCAGCTTACCCGCGATGACAGGGGACTATGGCTACACCTTC. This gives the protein CASSLPAMTGDYGYTF.

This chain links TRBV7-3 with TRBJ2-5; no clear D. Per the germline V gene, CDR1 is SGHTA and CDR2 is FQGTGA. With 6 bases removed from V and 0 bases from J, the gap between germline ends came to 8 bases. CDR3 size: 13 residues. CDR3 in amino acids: CASSRNYQETQYF. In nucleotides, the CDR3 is TGTGCCAGCAGTCGAAACTACCAAGAGACCCAGTACTTC.

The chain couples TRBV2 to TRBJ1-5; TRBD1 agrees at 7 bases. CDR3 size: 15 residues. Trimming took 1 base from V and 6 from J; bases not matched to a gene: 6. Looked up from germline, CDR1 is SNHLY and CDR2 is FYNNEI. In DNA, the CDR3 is TGTGCCAGCAGTGAAGGACAGGGAATCTTTCAGCCCCAGCATTTT. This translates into CASSEGQGIFQPQHF.

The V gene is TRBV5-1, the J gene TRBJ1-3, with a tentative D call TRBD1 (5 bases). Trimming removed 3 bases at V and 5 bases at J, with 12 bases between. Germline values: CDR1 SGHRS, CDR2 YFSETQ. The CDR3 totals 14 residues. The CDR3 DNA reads TGCGCCAGCAGCTCCTCCACAGGAAGAAACACCATATATTTT. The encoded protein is CASSSSTGRNTIYF. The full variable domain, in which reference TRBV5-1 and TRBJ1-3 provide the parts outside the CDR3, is KAGVTQTPRYLIKTRGQQVTLSCSPISGHRSVSWYQQTPGQGLQFLFEYFSETQRNKGNFPGRFSGRQFSNSRSEMNVSTLELGDSALYLCASSSSTGRNTIYFGEGSWLTVV.

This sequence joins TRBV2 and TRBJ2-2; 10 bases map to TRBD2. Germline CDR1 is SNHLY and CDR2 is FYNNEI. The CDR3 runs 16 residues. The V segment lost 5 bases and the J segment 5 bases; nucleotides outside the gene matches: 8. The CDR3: CASSNLAGERTGELFF. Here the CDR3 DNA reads TGTGCCAGCAGTAACCTAGCGGGGGAGAGGACCGGGGAGCTGTTTTTT.